The clone carrying this T cell receptor (beta chain) was counted between two and nine times. What it binds is not known. The record originates from a study of identical twins. CDR1 and CDR2 (germline): WSHSY, SAAADI. The CDR3 contains 14 residues. V lost 4 bases to trimming and J lost 6 bases, with 13 bases between them. Study-level results: Zero-insertion findings could be partly confounded by invariant cells (MAIT and iNKT cells). Out-of-frame alpha sequences shared between twins exhibited an excess of low generation probability. The models systematically underestimated how much out-of-frame TCR alpha was shared in monozygotic twins.

Template switching (which added a universal primer site) was used, and cDNA carried unique molecular identifiers. Each CDR3 protein gets one entry after TCRdb re-called the 5' RACE reads with MiXCR. This sample has 240,000 or so distinct CDR3 sequences, with about 7% found just once. This sample also belongs to another study, concerning yellow fever vaccine responses in identical twins.

The rearrangement links TRBV10-2 to TRBJ2-1; no definite D call. This TCR was recovered from a woman between 18 and 29 years old in good health. Input material: memory (CD45RO+) T cells sorted from blood. The CDR3 region has the DNA TGCGCCAGCAGTGGATGGTCAGCCTTCAATGAGCAGTTCTTC. It yields the protein CASSGWSAFNEQFF.